This T cell receptor (beta chain) appears in the sequencing data of a study of radiation and T cells in renal cell carcinoma. The time point is: baseline pretreatment blood. The sample's treatment: 15 Gy SBRT to primary tumor, nephrectomy 4 weeks later. The assay was immunoSEQ multiplex PCR, and TCRdb's table has in-frame clones only and misses some. The table shows just over 95,000 clones, with approximately 86% occurring only once. The TCR originated in a man in his forties or fifties with renal cell carcinoma. Sequencing was performed on blood, taken from a patient whose treatment included radiotherapy and nephrectomy.

CDR3 DNA: TGTGCCAGCTCACCAACGGTTCAGGGGGCGGAGCAGCCCCAGCATTTT. Translating it yields CASSPTVQGAEQPQHF. This sequence joins TRBV18 and TRBJ1-5, with 8 nucleotides matching TRBD1. The trim removed 2 bases at V and 7 bases at J, leaving 10 bases unmatched. The CDR3 consists of 16 residues. Germline lookup yields CDR1 KGHSH and CDR2 LQKENI.